This T cell receptor beta chain emerged from a study of blood T cell repertoires in COVID-19. The CDR3 spans 14 residues. Trimming at V came to 4 bases and at J to 6 bases, leaving 7 bases not matched to a gene. The germline gives CDR1 SGHRS, CDR2 YFSETQ. This table comes from immunoSEQ multiplex PCR, and its TCRdb copy is limited to in-frame clones, with some not included. The data show under 95,000 clones, over 75% seen once. Only a few counts were recorded for this clone. The chain combines TRBV5-1 with TRBJ2-7; 10 bases are shared with TRBD1. The material sequenced was peripheral blood. The clonotype comes from a woman of 80 years or more with acute or convalescent COVID-19. CDR3 DNA sequence: TGCGCCAGCAGCCAGGGACAGGGGACCTCCGAGCAGTACTTC. This gives the protein CASSQGQGTSEQYF.